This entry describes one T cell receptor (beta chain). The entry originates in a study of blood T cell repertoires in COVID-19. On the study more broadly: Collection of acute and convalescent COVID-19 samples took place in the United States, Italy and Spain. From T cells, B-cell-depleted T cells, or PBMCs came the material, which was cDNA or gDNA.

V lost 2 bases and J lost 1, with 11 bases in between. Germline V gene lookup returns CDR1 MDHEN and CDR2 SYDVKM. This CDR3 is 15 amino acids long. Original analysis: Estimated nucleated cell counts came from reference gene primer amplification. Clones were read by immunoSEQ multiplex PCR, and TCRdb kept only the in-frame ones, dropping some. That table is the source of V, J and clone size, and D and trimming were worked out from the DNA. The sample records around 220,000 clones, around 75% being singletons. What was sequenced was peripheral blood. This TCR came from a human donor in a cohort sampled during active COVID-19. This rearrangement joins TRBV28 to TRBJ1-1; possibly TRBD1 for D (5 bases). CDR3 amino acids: CASSLLGGGNTEAFF. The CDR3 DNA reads TGTGCCAGCAGTTTACTGGGGGGAGGGAACACTGAAGCTTTCTTT.